This passage covers 15 T cell receptor beta chains from one sample sequenced in a study of blood T cell repertoires in COVID-19. Assay: immunoSEQ multiplex PCR; the TCRdb copy retains only in-frame clones and omits some. The top ten clones hold roughly a sixth of a sample with about 200,000 clones, around nine tenths of them seen once. Sequenced sample: peripheral blood. The receptor source for this set is a man aged 45 to 65 with COVID-19, enrolled during active disease.

This chain joins TRBV6-6 and TRBJ1-1; possibly TRBD1 for D (6 bases). The germline V and J ends were trimmed by 2 bases and 7 bases, with 11 bases remaining between them. This CDR3 region has 13 residues. Germline-derived CDR1 and CDR2 are MNHNY and SVGAGI (reference sequence). CDR3: CASSYTGQFEAFF. CDR3 in DNA: TGTGCCAGCAGTTACACAGGACAGTTTGAAGCTTTCTTT.

This chain links TRBV6-4 with TRBJ1-3; 7 bases are shared with TRBD1. Germline-derived CDR1 and CDR2 are MRHNA and SNTAGT. This CDR3 is built from 14 residues. The V and J ends lost 10 bases and 1 base, in that order; junction bases with no gene match: 7. In DNA, the CDR3 is TGTGCCAATAACAGGGGTCGGTCTGGAAACACCATATATTTT. The encoded protein is CANNRGRSGNTIYF.

The chain uses TRBV30 and TRBJ1-6, with D tentatively TRBD1 (6 bases). From germline, CDR1 is GTSNPN and CDR2 SVGIG (reference sequence). This CDR3 contains 14 residues. Trimming removed 0 bases from V and 5 bases from J, with 8 bases in between. CDR3 protein: CAWSVDRNNSPLHF. CDR3 DNA sequence: TGTGCCTGGAGTGTAGACAGGAATAATTCACCCCTCCACTTT.

In this sample, this clone turned up once. The J gene is TRBJ1-5, the V gene TRBV23-1, with D uncertain. TRBV23-1 is an ORF for which the function is uncertain. V dropped 0 bases and J dropped 3 bases, with 12 bases sitting between them. The CDR3 spans 16 residues. The DNA for the CDR3 is TGCGCCAGCAGTCAATCATGGAGCTGTTACAATCAGCCCCAGCATTTT. Its translation: CASSQSWSCYNQPQHF.

The chain couples TRBV4-2 to TRBJ2-1, with TRBD2 identical over 8 bases. Germline lookup yields CDR1 LGHNA and CDR2 YNFKEQ. V trimming: 4 bases; J trimming: 10 bases; junction bases outside the gene matches: 12. The CDR3 has 15 amino acids. The DNA for the CDR3 is TGTGCCAGCAGCCCCGGGGGTAGCGGGAATTGGGAGCAGTTCTTC. Its translation: CASSPGGSGNWEQFF.

This chain connects TRBV27 to TRBJ2-7, with 13 positions matching TRBD2. Germline assignment: CDR1 MNHEY and CDR2 SMNVEV (reference sequence). Unmatched junction bases numbered 0, after V lost 4 bases and J lost 3 bases. CDR3 length equals 14 residues. CDR3 amino acids: CASSWTSGGYEQYF. DNA for the CDR3: TGTGCCAGCAGTTGGACTAGCGGGGGCTACGAGCAGTACTTC.

The chain joins TRBV9 to TRBJ1-3; 7 bases match TRBD1. Unmatched junction bases numbered 1, after V lost 4 bases and J lost 0 bases. From germline, CDR1 is SGDLS and CDR2 YYNGEE. This CDR3 is built from 14 residues. The CDR3 loop is CASSWDSSGNTIYF. CDR3 nucleotides: TGTGCCAGCAGCTGGGACAGCTCTGGAAACACCATATATTTT.

Note on this clone: This may be a read error, as it is one base from a much larger clone. The chain carries TRBV7-9 and TRBJ1-2, with 7 bases lining up with TRBD1. Germline lookup yields CDR1 SEHNR and CDR2 FQNEAQ (reference sequence). The CDR3 spans 13 residues. Losses at the gene ends were 5 bases for V and 4 bases for J; bases not matched to a gene: 4. The CDR3 sequence: CASSPGTVYGYTF. CDR3 DNA: TGTGCCAGCAGCCCCGGGACAGTCTATGGCTACACCTTC.

In DNA, the CDR3 is TGTGCCAGCAGTACCTGGCCGGGACTAGCGGGAGGGCCTGGTGAGCAGTACTTC. Protein sequence: CASSTWPGLAGGPGEQYF. The chain links TRBV27 to TRBJ2-7, with 16 bases matching TRBD2. V was clipped by 5 bases and J by 7 bases; unmatched bases: 14. The length of the CDR3 is 18 residues. The germline CDR1 and CDR2 sequences are MNHEY and SMNVEV (reference sequence).

This clone was picked up a small number of times. The chain is built from TRBV6-5 and TRBJ1-3; TRBD1 matches 8 bases. V dropped 4 bases and J dropped 5; count of bases not matched to a gene: 7. The length of the CDR3 is 15 residues. From germline, CDR1 is MNHEY and CDR2 SVGAGI. The CDR3 loop is CASSSWTGRRNTIYF. The CDR3 DNA reads as TGTGCCAGCAGTTCGTGGACAGGGCGGAGAAACACCATATATTTT.

This chain joins TRBV29-1 and TRBJ1-1; possibly TRBD1 for D (5 bases). The V end was cut by 5 bases, the J end by 1 base, with 5 bases between. CDR1 is SQVTM and CDR2 is ANQGSEA in the germline V gene. The CDR3 has 11 residues. CDR3: CSVTGNTEAFF. The DNA for the CDR3 is TGCAGCGTTACAGGGAACACTGAAGCTTTCTTT.

The chain uses TRBV29-1 and TRBJ2-3; D is uncertain. This CDR3 has 13 amino acids. The germline CDR1 and CDR2 sequences are SQVTM and ANQGSEA. V was trimmed by 4 bases and J by 4 bases, leaving 12 bases between them. Written as DNA, the CDR3 is TGCAGCGTTGGTCATCCTTCAGCAGATACGCAGTATTTT. Translating it yields CSVGHPSADTQYF.

CDR3: CASSLLGTSGDEQYF. CDR3 DNA: TGTGCCAGCAGCTTATTGGGGACTAGCGGGGATGAGCAGTACTTC. The V gene is TRBV7-2, the J gene TRBJ2-7; 13 nucleotides align to TRBD2. After removal of 2 bases from V and 7 bases from J, the junction contained 5 bases not matched to a gene. The V gene's germline CDR1 is SGHTA and CDR2 FQGNSA. The CDR3 sequence is 15 residues long.

This clone was picked up one time. The CDR3 protein is CASSTDRVYGYTF. DNA for the CDR3: TGTGCCAGTAGTACCGACAGGGTCTATGGCTACACCTTC. The chain has TRBV19 and TRBJ1-2, with 7 bases lining up with TRBD1. Germline CDR1 is LNHDA and CDR2 is SQIVND (reference sequence). With V trimmed by 4 bases and J by 4 bases, 3 bases remained unmatched. The CDR3 totals 13 residues.

The gene calls are TRBV7-8 and TRBJ1-6; tentative D call: TRBD1 (6 bases). The CDR3 length is 15 residues. From germline, CDR1 is SGHVS and CDR2 FQNEAQ. Deletions cut 1 base from V and 7 bases from J, with 11 bases between. CDR3 sequence reads: CASSLGPGENSPLHF. The DNA for the CDR3 is TGTGCCAGCAGCTTAGGCCCAGGGGAAAATTCACCCCTCCACTTT.